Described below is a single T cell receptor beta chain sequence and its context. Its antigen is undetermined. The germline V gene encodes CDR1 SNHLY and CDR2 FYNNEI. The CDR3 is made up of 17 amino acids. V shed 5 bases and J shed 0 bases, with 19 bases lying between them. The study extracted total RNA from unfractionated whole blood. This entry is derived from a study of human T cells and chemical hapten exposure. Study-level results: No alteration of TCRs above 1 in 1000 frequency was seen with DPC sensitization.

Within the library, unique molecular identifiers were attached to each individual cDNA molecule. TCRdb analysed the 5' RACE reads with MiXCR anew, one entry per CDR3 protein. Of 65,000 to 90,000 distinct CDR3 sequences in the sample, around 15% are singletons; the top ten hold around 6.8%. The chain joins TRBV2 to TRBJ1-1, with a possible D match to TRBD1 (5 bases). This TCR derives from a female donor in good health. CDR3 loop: CASSWERGRGMNTEAFF. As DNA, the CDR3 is TGTGCCAGCAGTTGGGAGCGTGGACGGGGCATGAACACTGAAGCTTTCTTT.